This T cell receptor beta chain was captured in a study of shared clonotypes between healthy human individuals. TCRdb keeps only in-frame clones here, not all; method: immunoSEQ multiplex PCR. The repertoire consists of fewer than 650,000 clones, with around 80% occurring once and the leading ten covering around 12%. Germline V gives CDR1 KGHSY, CDR2 FQNENV. With V trimmed by 0 bases and J by 8 bases, 8 bases remained unmatched. The CDR3 contains 15 residues. Sequencing used PBMCs. This chain links TRBV16 with TRBJ1-2, with TRBD1 identical over 8 bases. This sequence was found in a woman aged 40-49 years in good health. Some clones in this sample may be carry-over from other donors' samples. This CDR3 reads CASSQSWGQAGGYTF. CDR3 in DNA: TGTGCCAGCAGCCAATCCTGGGGACAGGCTGGCGGCTACACCTTC.